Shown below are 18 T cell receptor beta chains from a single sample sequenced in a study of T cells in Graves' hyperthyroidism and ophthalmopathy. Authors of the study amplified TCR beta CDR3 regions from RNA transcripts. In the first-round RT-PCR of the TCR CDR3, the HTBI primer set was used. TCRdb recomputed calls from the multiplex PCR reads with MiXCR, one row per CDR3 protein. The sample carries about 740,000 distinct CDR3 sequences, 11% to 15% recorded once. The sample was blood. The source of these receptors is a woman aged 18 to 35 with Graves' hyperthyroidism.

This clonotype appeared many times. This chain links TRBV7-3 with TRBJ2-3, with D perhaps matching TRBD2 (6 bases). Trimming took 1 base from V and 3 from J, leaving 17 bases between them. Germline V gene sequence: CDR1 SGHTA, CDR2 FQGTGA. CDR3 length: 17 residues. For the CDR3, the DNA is TGTGCCAGCAGCTTAAACGGGAGAACCACCCTTACAGATACGCAGTATTTT. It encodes CASSLNGRTTLTDTQYF.

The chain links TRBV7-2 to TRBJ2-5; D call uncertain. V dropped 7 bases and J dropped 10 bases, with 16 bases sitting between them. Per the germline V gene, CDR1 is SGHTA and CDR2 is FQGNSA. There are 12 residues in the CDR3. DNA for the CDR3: TGTGCCAGCACGGCCAGGAGAAGCATCCAGTACTTC. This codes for CASTARRSIQYF.

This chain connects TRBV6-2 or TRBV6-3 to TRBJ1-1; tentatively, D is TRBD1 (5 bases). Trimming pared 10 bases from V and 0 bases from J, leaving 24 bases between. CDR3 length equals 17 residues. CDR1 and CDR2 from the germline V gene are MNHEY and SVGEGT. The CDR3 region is CATAGRPGDAVNTEAFF. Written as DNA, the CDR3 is TGTGCCACCGCTGGGCGGCCCGGGGACGCAGTGAACACTGAAGCTTTCTTT.

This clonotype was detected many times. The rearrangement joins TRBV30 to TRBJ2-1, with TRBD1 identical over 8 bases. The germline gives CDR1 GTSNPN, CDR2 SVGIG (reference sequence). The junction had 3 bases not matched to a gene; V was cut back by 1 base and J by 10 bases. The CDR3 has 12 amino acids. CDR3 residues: CAWSAGTGEQFF. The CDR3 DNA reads TGTGCCTGGAGTGCCGGGACAGGAGAGCAGTTCTTC.

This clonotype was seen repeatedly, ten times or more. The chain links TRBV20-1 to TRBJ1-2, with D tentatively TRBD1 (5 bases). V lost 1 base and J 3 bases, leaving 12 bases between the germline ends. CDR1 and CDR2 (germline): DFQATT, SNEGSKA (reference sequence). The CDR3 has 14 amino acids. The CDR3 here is CSARASRDDYGYTF. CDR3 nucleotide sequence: TGCAGTGCTAGAGCGAGCAGGGACGACTATGGCTACACCTTC.

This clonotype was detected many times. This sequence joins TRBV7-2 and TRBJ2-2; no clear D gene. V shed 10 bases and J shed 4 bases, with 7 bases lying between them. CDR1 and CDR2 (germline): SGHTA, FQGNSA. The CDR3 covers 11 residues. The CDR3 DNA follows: TGTGCCACCCTGAGCACCGGGGAGCTGTTTTTT. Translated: CATLSTGELFF.

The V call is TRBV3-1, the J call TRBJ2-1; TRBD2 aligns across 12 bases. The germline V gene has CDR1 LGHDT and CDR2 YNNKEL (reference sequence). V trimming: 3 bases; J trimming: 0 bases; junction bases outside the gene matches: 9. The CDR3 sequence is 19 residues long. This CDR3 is CASSHRTRTSGVSYNEQFF. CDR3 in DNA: TGTGCCAGCAGCCATCGAACCCGGACTAGCGGGGTCTCCTACAATGAGCAGTTCTTC.

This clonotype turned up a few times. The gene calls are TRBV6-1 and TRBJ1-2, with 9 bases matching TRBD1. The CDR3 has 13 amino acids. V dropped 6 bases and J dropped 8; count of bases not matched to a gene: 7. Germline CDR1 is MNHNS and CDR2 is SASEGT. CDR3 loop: CASRPQGAQGYTF. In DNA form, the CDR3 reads TGTGCCAGCAGACCACAGGGGGCTCAGGGCTACACCTTC.

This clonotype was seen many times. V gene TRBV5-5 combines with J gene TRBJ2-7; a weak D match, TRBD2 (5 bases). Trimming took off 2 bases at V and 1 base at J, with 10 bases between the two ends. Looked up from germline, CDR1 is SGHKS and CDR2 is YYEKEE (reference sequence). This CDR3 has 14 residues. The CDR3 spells CASSFGPGSYEQYF. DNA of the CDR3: TGTGCCAGCAGCTTTGGTCCGGGATCCTACGAGCAGTACTTC.

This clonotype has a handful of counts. The CDR3 bases are TGTGCCAGCAGCTTAGCTTCCCTAGCGGCCCCGGGGAGCAATGAGCAGTTCTTC. The encoded protein is CASSLASLAAPGSNEQFF. V and J are TRBV7-2 and TRBJ2-1; 7 bases map to TRBD2. Trimming cost V 0 bases and J 6 bases; bases outside gene matches: 14. The CDR3 runs to 18 residues. Germline V gene data show CDR1 as SGHTA and CDR2 as FQGNSA.

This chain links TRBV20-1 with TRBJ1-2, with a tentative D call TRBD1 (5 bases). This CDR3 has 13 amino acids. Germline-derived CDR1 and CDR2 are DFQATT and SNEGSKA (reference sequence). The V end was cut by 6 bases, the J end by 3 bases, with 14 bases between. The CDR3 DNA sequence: TGCAGTGCCCCGGGAGGGGTCGACTATGGCTACACCTTC. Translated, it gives CSAPGGVDYGYTF.

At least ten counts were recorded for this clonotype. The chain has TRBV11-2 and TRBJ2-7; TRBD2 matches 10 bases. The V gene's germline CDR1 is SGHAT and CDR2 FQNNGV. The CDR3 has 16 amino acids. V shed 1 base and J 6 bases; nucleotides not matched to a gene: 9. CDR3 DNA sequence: TGTGCCAGCAGCTTAGTTGTAGGTCTAGCGGGAGTCGAGCAGTACTTC. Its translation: CASSLVVGLAGVEQYF.

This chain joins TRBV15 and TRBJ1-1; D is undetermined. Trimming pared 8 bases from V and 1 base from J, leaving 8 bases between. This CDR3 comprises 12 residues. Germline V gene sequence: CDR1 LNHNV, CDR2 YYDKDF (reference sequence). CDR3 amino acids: CATCDGNTEAFF. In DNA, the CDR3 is TGTGCCACCTGTGACGGGAACACTGAAGCTTTCTTT.

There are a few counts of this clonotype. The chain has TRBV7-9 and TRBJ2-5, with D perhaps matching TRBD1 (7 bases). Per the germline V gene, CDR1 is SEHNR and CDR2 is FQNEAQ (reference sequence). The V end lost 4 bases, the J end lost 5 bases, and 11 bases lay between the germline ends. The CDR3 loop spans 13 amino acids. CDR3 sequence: CASSSQGRETQYF. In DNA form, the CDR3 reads TGTGCCAGCAGCTCACAGGGGAGGGAGACCCAGTACTTC.

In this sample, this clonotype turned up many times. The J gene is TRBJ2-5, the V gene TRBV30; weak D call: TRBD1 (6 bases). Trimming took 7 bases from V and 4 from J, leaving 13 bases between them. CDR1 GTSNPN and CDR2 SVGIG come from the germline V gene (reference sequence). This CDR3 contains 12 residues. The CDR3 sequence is CASTGDLETQYF. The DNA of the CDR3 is TGTGCCTCGACAGGTGACTTAGAGACCCAGTACTTC.

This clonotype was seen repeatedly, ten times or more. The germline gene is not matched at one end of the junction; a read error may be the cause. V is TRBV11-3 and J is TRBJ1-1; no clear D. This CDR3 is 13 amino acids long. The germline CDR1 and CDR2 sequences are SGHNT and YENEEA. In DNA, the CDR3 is TGTGCCAGCACCTTATTGCAGAACACTGAAGCTTTCTTT. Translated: CASTLLQNTEAFF.

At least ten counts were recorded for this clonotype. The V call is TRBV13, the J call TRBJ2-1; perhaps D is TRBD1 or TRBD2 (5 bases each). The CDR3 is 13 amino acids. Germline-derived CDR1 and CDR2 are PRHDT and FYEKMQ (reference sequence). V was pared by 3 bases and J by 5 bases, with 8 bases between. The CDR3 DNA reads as TGTGCCAGCAGCTTCGGGACCGACAATGAGCAGTTCTTC. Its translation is CASSFGTDNEQFF.

DNA of the CDR3: TGTGCCAGCACCCTACCGGACAGGGTCCGGGGCACCATATATTTT. Residues: CASTLPDRVRGTIYF. The chain combines TRBV12-3 or TRBV12-4 with TRBJ1-3; 8 positions match TRBD1. J gave up 9 bases and V 7 bases, and 14 bases lay outside the gene matches. This CDR3 spans 15 amino acids.